The clone carrying this T cell receptor beta chain was observed once. Its matching antigen is unknown. CDR1 SGHNT and CDR2 YENEEA come from the germline V gene. V lost 5 bases and J 7 bases, leaving 10 bases between the germline ends. CDR3 length: 12 amino acids. This entry belongs to a study of T-cell memory formation after mild COVID-19. In the study overall: Clusters were largely donor specific. Whole-study findings and limits: Later expanders leaned CD4+, whereas clones that contracted between day 15 and 85 were balanced CD4/CD8.

Constant-segment-primed 5'RACE gave TCR alpha and TCR beta cDNA libraries with sample barcodes and UMIs. TCRdb called the 5' RACE reads again in MiXCR, with one record for every CDR3 protein. Of under 450,000 distinct CDR3 sequences listed, around 22% are singletons. The sequenced material came from PBMCs or a T cell subset sorted from them (not recorded which). The receptor comes from an adult woman who had mild COVID-19 (a few samples of this study predate the infection). Cell type and time point are not known. The genes are TRBV11-3 and TRBJ2-3, with D unresolved. The CDR3 loop is CASSLDRYTQYF. The CDR3 DNA reads as TGTGCCAGCAGCCTCGACCGGTATACGCAGTATTTT. The entire variable domain, with the rest obtained from reference TRBV11-3 and TRBJ2-3, is as follows: EAGVVQSPRYKIIEKKQPVAFWCNPISGHNTLYWYLQNLGQGPELLIRYENEEAVDDSQLPKDRFSAERLKGVDSTLKIQPAELGDSAVYLCASSLDRYTQYFGPGTRLTVL.